These T cell receptor beta chains were read from a single sample in a study of cytomegalovirus exposure and HLA in healthy donors. Using immunoSEQ multiplex PCR, the repertoire was profiled, and TCRdb retains in-frame clones only, with some absent. The sample holds around 120,000 clones, 70% to 85% seen once. The source material was PBMCs. The receptors originated from a man in his forties or fifties in good health and CMV-seronegative. CDR3s include the opening cysteine and the closing phenylalanine or tryptophan. The D gene is left open where the match is weak. Expanded clones are given a class, and other clones once, few, many or no size at all.

d_gene: TRBD2; v_gene: TRBV9; abundance: few; j_gene: TRBJ2-1; CDR3aa: CASSASTSGGYMVNEQFF
d_gene: -; v_gene: TRBV2; abundance: -; j_gene: TRBJ2-7; CDR3aa: CASSEAHEYEQYF
d_gene: -; v_gene: TRBV5-6; abundance: -; j_gene: TRBJ1-4; CDR3aa: CASSLQPGSPAREKLFF
d_gene: -; v_gene: TRBV19; abundance: -; j_gene: TRBJ2-3; CDR3aa: CASSLFAASGTGDTQYF
d_gene: -; v_gene: TRBV4-3; abundance: few; j_gene: TRBJ1-1; CDR3aa: CASSQDRNTEAFF
d_gene: TRBD2; v_gene: TRBV4-2; abundance: -; j_gene: TRBJ2-5; CDR3aa: CASSQDSTSGSPETQYF
d_gene: -; v_gene: TRBV4-1; abundance: -; j_gene: TRBJ2-5; CDR3aa: CASSQDSRQWETQYF
d_gene: -; v_gene: TRBV6-1; abundance: -; j_gene: TRBJ2-7; CDR3aa: CASSIAVTYEQYF
d_gene: TRBD1; v_gene: TRBV27; abundance: -; j_gene: TRBJ2-7; CDR3aa: CASSSTGGRGTYEQYF
d_gene: -; v_gene: TRBV28; abundance: -; j_gene: TRBJ1-6; CDR3aa: CASSLVTGKEINSPLHF
d_gene: TRBD2; v_gene: TRBV5-1; abundance: -; j_gene: TRBJ2-7; CDR3aa: CASSLEPAGIRSSYEQYF
d_gene: -; v_gene: TRBV30; abundance: -; j_gene: TRBJ2-1; CDR3aa: CAWSVRGEQFF
d_gene: -; v_gene: TRBV5-1; abundance: -; j_gene: TRBJ2-1; CDR3aa: CASSLGAGRPYNGQFF
d_gene: TRBD2; v_gene: TRBV13; abundance: -; j_gene: TRBJ2-1; CDR3aa: CASTRAGRGGADEQFF
d_gene: TRBD1; v_gene: TRBV10-3; abundance: -; j_gene: TRBJ1-2; CDR3aa: CAISDTRGRANGYTF
d_gene: TRBD2; v_gene: TRBV11-3; abundance: -; j_gene: TRBJ2-7; CDR3aa: CASSHSGSSYEQYF
d_gene: TRBD2; v_gene: TRBV9; abundance: -; j_gene: TRBJ2-5; CDR3aa: CASSVASGGPRRETQYF
d_gene: -; v_gene: TRBV7-3; abundance: once; j_gene: TRBJ2-3; CDR3aa: CASSLMAGSTDTQYF
d_gene: -; v_gene: TRBV7-9; abundance: -; j_gene: TRBJ1-1; CDR3aa: CASSFQGSTEAFF
d_gene: -; v_gene: TRBV5-6; abundance: -; j_gene: TRBJ1-1; CDR3aa: CASSSGGGGTEAFF
d_gene: -; v_gene: TRBV4-1; abundance: -; j_gene: TRBJ1-1; CDR3aa: CASSQDVYGSEAFF
d_gene: -; v_gene: TRBV11-2; abundance: -; j_gene: TRBJ2-3; CDR3aa: CASSHSISTDTQYF